A selection of T cell receptor beta chains follows, all from one sample in a study of blood T cell repertoires in COVID-19. TCRdb keeps only in-frame clones here, not all; method: immunoSEQ multiplex PCR. The profile shows roughly 190,000 clones, 84% of them singletons. Sequenced input: peripheral blood. The receptors shown here come from a human donor in a cohort sampled during active COVID-19. The CDR3 runs from the conserved cysteine through the conserved F or W. The D gene is left open where the match is weak. Where a row states a size, it is once, few, many or the class of an expanded clone; other rows omit it.

.	15	TRBV27	TRBD1	TRBJ1-2	CASSPGTGGLYGYTF	TGTGCCAGCAGTCCGGGGACAGGGGGCCTCTATGGCTACACCTTC
.	14	TRBV2	TRBD1	TRBJ2-3	CASSMDRGRDTQYF	TGTGCCAGCAGCATGGACAGGGGGCGCGATACGCAGTATTTT
once	18	TRBV19	TRBD2	TRBJ2-2	CASSIERYASGPTGELFF	TGTGCCAGTAGTATAGAGCGATATGCTAGCGGCCCCACCGGGGAGCTGTTTTTT
.	15	TRBV27	TRBD1	TRBJ2-1	CASSLYRGQVDEQFF	TGTGCCAGCAGTTTATACAGGGGTCAGGTAGATGAGCAGTTCTTC
once	15	TRBV1	.	TRBJ2-5	CTSSQGPAGEETQYF	TGCACCAGCAGCCAAGGGCCAGCGGGAGAAGAGACCCAGTACTTC
.	17	TRBV28	.	TRBJ1-2	CASSPRSGRHVIFGYTF	TGTGCCAGCAGCCCGCGGTCAGGGCGACACGTAATCTTTGGCTACACCTTC
.	15	TRBV3-1/TRBV3-2	TRBD2	TRBJ2-4	CASSHSSGAKNIQYF	TGTGCCAGCAGCCACTCTAGCGGGGCCAAAAACATTCAGTACTTC
few	15	TRBV6-6	.	TRBJ1-6	CASSTVQGSTSPLHF	TGTGCCAGCAGTACTGTCCAGGGGAGTACTTCACCCCTCCACTTT
once	12	TRBV30	.	TRBJ2-1	CAWSGAYNEQFF	TGTGCCTGGAGTGGGGCGTACAATGAGCAGTTCTTC
.	15	TRBV27	.	TRBJ2-5	CASRKSRVLEETQYF	TGTGCCAGCAGGAAGAGCAGGGTCCTGGAAGAGACCCAGTACTTC
.	17	TRBV11-2	TRBD1	TRBJ2-5	CASSFPLRDRLEETQYF	TGTGCCAGCAGCTTCCCTCTCCGGGACAGACTGGAAGAGACCCAGTACTTC
many	16	TRBV11-2	TRBD2	TRBJ2-2	CASSLVAGGGVGELFF	TGTGCCAGCAGCTTAGTAGCGGGAGGCGGGGTCGGGGAGCTGTTTTTT
.	15	TRBV27	.	TRBJ2-6	CASSSQANGANVLTF	TGTGCCAGCAGTTCCCAGGCGAACGGGGCCAACGTCCTGACTTTC
.	17	TRBV21-1	.	TRBJ2-3	CASSWTSGGDHPDTQYF	TGTGCCAGCAGCTGGACTAGCGGGGGGGACCACCCAGATACGCAGTATTTT
.	16	TRBV6-5	TRBD2	TRBJ2-1	CASSWDLAGSYNEQFF	TGTGCCAGCAGTTGGGATCTAGCGGGATCCTACAATGAGCAGTTCTTC
.	13	TRBV6-4	.	TRBJ1-1	CASSYRMNTEAFF	TGTGCCAGCAGTTATCGTATGAACACTGAAGCTTTCTTT
few	16	TRBV7-9	TRBD1	TRBJ2-4	CASSSSSGTGWNIQYF	TGTGCCAGCAGCTCCTCTTCGGGGACAGGGTGGAACATTCAGTACTTC